The rows below give T cell receptor beta chains drawn from one sample of a study of early T cells in non-severe SARS-CoV-2 infection. One entry per CDR3 protein results from TCRdb running MiXCR on the 5' RACE reads. Of roughly 71,000 distinct CDR3 sequences in the sample, over 10% were seen once. The material sequenced was whole blood. The receptors were sampled from an adult who was a healthcare worker with PCR-confirmed SARS-CoV-2 infection or an uninfected control (not recorded which). Each CDR3 is given with its conserved first and last residue. The D gene is left open where the match is weak. Only some rows state a clone size, as once, few, many or a class for expanded clones.

clone_size	v_call	j_call	d_call	cdr3_aa	cdr3_nt
many	TRBV7-2	TRBJ2-7	.	CASSSVYEQYF	TGTGCCAGCAGCTCGGTCTACGAGCAGTACTTC
few	TRBV29-1	TRBJ2-7	.	CSIEPPGRPYEQYF	TGCAGCATCGAACCCCCAGGGAGGCCCTACGAGCAGTACTTC
few	TRBV18	TRBJ2-2	TRBD1	CASSRWDSGNTGELFF	TGTGCCAGCTCACGTTGGGACAGCGGCAACACCGGGGAGCTGTTTTTT
few	TRBV5-1	TRBJ2-2	.	CASSLSGVVTGELFF	TGCGCCAGCAGCTTGTCGGGAGTGGTCACCGGGGAGCTGTTTTTT
many	TRBV19	TRBJ2-6	.	CASSIAGPTYSGANVLTF	TGTGCCAGTAGTATAGCGGGCCCCACGTACTCTGGGGCCAACGTCCTGACTTTC
.	TRBV12-3/TRBV12-4	TRBJ2-5	TRBD1	CASRETGRETQYF	TGTGCCAGCAGGGAGACAGGGCGGGAGACCCAGTACTTC
few	TRBV6-2/TRBV6-3	TRBJ2-1	.	CASSYSNEQFF	TGTGCCAGCAGTTACTCAAATGAGCAGTTCTTC
once	TRBV5-1	TRBJ1-4	TRBD1	CASSLSGTGVNEKLFF	TGCGCCAGCAGCTTGTCGGGAACAGGGGTTAATGAAAAACTGTTTTTT
many	TRBV2	TRBJ1-5	.	CASRARTNQPQHF	TGTGCCAGCAGGGCCAGGACAAATCAGCCCCAGCATTTT
many	TRBV29-1	TRBJ2-3	.	CSVDVGGSTDTQYF	TGCAGCGTTGACGTTGGCGGGAGCACAGATACGCAGTATTTT